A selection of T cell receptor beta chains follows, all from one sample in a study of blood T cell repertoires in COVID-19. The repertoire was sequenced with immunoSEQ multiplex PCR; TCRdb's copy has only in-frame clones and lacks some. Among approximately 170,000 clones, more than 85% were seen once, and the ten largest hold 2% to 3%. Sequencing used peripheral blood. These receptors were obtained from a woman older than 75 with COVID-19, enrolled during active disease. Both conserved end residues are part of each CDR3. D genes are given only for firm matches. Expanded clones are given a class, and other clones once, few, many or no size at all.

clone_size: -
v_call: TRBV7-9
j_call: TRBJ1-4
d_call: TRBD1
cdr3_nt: TGTGCCAGCAGTCTCCCCGGGACAGGGGGGTTTATTGGGAATGAAAAACTGTTTTTT
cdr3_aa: CASSLPGTGGFIGNEKLFF

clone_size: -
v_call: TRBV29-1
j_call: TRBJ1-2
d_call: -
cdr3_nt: TGCAGCGTTGCCGGTTATGGCTACACCTTC
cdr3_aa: CSVAGYGYTF

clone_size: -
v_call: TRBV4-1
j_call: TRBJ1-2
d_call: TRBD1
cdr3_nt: TGCGCCAGCAGCCAGGTCCCGGGACAGGGAACGGGCGGCTACACCTTC
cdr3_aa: CASSQVPGQGTGGYTF

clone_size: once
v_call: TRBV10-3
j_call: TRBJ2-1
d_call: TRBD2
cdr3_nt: TGTGCCATCAGTGAATTCACGGCGGGAGCCTCCTACAATGAGCAGTTCTTC
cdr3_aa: CAISEFTAGASYNEQFF

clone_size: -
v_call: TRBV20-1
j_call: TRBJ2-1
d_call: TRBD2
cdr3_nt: TGCAGTGCTAGTTTTCCCCTAGCGGGACACAATGAGCAGTTCTTC
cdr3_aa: CSASFPLAGHNEQFF

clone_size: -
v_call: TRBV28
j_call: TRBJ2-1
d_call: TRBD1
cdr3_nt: TGTGCCAGCAGCCCGGGACAGGCCACCTACAATGAGCAGTTCTTC
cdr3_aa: CASSPGQATYNEQFF

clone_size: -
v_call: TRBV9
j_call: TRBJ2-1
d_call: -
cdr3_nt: TGTGCCAGCAGCGTAGGCTTAAGCCTTGAGCAGTTCTTC
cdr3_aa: CASSVGLSLEQFF

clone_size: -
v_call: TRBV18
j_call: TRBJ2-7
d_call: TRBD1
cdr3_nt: TGTGCCAGCTCGCCGGGACAGACCTACGAGCAGTACTTC
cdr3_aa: CASSPGQTYEQYF

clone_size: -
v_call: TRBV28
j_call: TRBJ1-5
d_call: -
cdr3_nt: TGTGCCAGCAGTTGGGCAGGGCAGCCCCAGCATTTT
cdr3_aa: CASSWAGQPQHF

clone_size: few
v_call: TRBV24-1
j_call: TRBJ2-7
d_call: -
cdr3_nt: TGTGCCACCAGTGAGTTGGGAGACAGGGAGGACGAGCAGTACTTC
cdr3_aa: CATSELGDREDEQYF

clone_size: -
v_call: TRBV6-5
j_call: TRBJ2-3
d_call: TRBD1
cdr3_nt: TGTGCCAGCAGTCGGACAGGGGCCATCACAGATACGCAGTATTTT
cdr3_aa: CASSRTGAITDTQYF

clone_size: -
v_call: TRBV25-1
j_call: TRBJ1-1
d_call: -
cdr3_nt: TGTGCCAGCAGTGATTGGACACAGTCTTTCTTT
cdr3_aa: CASSDWTQSFF

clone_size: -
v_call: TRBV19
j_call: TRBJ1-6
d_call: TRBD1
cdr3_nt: TGTGCCAGTACGACCGCGGACAGGGTGAATTCACCCCTCCACTTT
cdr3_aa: CASTTADRVNSPLHF

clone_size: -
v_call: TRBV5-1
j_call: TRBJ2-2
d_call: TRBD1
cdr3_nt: TGCGCCAGCAGCTTGGTTGGTGGGACAGGGCCACTCTTGGGGGAGCTGTTTTTT
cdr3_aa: CASSLVGGTGPLLGELFF

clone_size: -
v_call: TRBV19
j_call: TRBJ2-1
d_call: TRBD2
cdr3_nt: TGTGCCAGTAGGAGCGGGGGATCCTACAATGAGCAGTTCTTC
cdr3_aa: CASRSGGSYNEQFF

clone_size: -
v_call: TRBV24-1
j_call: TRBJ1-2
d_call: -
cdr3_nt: TGTGCCACCAGTACCCCCCGCGGATATGGCTACACCTTC
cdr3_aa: CATSTPRGYGYTF

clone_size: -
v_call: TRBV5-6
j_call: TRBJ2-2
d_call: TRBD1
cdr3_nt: TGTGCCAGCAGTACAGGGGGCTGGACCGGGGAGCTGTTTTTT
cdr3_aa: CASSTGGWTGELFF

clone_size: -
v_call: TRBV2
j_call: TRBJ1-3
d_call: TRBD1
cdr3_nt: TGTGCCAGCAGTATGACAGGGGCTGGAAACACCATATATTTT
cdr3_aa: CASSMTGAGNTIYF

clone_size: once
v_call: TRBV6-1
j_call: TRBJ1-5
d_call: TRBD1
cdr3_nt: TGTGCCAGCAGTGAATTTGGGACAGGGGTAAATCAGCCCCAGCATTTT
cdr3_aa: CASSEFGTGVNQPQHF

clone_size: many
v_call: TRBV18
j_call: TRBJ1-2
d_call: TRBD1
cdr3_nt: TGTGCCAGCTCACCTGGGACAGGACGAGGCTACACCTTC
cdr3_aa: CASSPGTGRGYTF

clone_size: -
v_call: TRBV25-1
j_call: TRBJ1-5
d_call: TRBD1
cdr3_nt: TGTGCCAGCAACAGGACAGGGGGGAAGGATCAGCCCCAGCATTTT
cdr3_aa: CASNRTGGKDQPQHF

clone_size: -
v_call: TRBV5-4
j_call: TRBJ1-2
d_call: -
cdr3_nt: TGTGCCAGCAGATTCCTCTTGCGGGCGGGGGGCTACACCTTC
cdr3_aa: CASRFLLRAGGYTF

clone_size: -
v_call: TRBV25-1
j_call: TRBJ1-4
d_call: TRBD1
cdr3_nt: TGTGCCAGCAGTGAATTCTATGACAGGGGCGCTGAAAAACTGTTTTTT
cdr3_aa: CASSEFYDRGAEKLFF

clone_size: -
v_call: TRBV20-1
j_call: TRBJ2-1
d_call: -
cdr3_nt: TGCAGTGCTATAAACAATGAGCAGTTCTTC
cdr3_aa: CSAINNEQFF

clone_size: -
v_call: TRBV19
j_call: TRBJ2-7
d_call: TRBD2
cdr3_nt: TGTGCCAGTAGTAACCTAGCGGGAGCAAACGAGCAGTACTTC
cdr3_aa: CASSNLAGANEQYF